This T cell receptor beta chain was identified in a study of response to subunit inactivated influenza vaccine. This CDR3 has 17 amino acids. Trimming cost V 4 bases and J 5 bases; bases outside gene matches: 11. For this clonotype: Its specificity is not known.

Each CDR3 protein is one row after TCRdb ran MiXCR on the RT-PCR reads. The top ten clones hold roughly 10% of a sample with more than 700,000 distinct CDR3 sequences, 21% of them seen once. Study results and limitations: It was the authors' suggestion that each seasonal influenza vaccination recruits few new T cells.

This material consisted of PBMCs from blood, taken 4 to 6 days after vaccination. This clonotype was obtained from a man aged 50 or older who received an inactivated influenza vaccine. This chain connects TRBV12-3 or TRBV12-4 to TRBJ2-1; 10 bases are a match to TRBD2. CDR3 loop: CASSYFYPSGGDNEQFF. The CDR3 coding sequence is TGTGCCAGCAGTTATTTTTACCCGAGCGGGGGGGACAATGAGCAGTTCTTC.